This passage covers 4 T cell receptor beta chains from one sample sequenced in a study of T cell changes during pregnancy in multiple sclerosis. TCRdb's copy holds only in-frame clones and misses some; the assay was immunoSEQ multiplex PCR. This table has around 30,000 clones, about 93% appearing once. The sample consisted of CD4+ T cells from peripheral blood mononuclear cells, taken in the second trimester of pregnancy. These receptor sequences come from a female donor with multiple sclerosis, enrolled in a pregnancy study.

V usage is TRBV2 and J usage is TRBJ2-1, with D possibly matching TRBD1 (5 bases). CDR3 size: 15 residues. CDR1 and CDR2 from the germline V gene are SNHLY and FYNNEI. Trimming cost V 3 bases and J 0 bases, with 9 bases left between them. For the CDR3, the DNA is TGTGCCAGCAGTGATAGGGGTAGCTCCTACAATGAGCAGTTCTTC. Residues: CASSDRGSSYNEQFF.

The V and J genes are TRBV10-2 and TRBJ1-5, with 9 bases aligning to TRBD1. Germline V gene lookup returns CDR1 WSHSY and CDR2 SAAADI. J was trimmed by 7 bases and V by 6 bases; bases with no gene match: 13. This CDR3 contains 16 residues. CDR3 in amino acids: CASSDTGTGSQQPQHF. CDR3 in DNA: TGCGCCAGCAGCGATACCGGGACAGGGTCACAGCAGCCCCAGCATTTT.

The chain is built from TRBV5-1 and TRBJ2-5; 9 bases align to TRBD2. Germline values: CDR1 SGHRS, CDR2 YFSETQ. This CDR3 contains 19 residues. V lost 3 bases to trimming and J lost 9 bases; unmatched junction nucleotides: 24. The CDR3 DNA sequence: TGCGCCAGCAGCTCCCCGGTATTAGACTCGACTAGCGGTGGTGTCGCCCAGTACTTC. Encoded protein: CASSSPVLDSTSGGVAQYF.

V gene TRBV7-3 combines with J gene TRBJ1-2, with TRBD1 as a possible D gene (6 bases). Germline CDR1 and CDR2: SGHTA and FQGTGA. The CDR3 sequence is 14 residues long. V was pared by 2 bases and J by 4 bases, with 11 bases between. The CDR3 DNA is TGTGCCAGCAGCTTAGCAGGGACACCCTATGGCTACACCTTC. Amino acids: CASSLAGTPYGYTF.